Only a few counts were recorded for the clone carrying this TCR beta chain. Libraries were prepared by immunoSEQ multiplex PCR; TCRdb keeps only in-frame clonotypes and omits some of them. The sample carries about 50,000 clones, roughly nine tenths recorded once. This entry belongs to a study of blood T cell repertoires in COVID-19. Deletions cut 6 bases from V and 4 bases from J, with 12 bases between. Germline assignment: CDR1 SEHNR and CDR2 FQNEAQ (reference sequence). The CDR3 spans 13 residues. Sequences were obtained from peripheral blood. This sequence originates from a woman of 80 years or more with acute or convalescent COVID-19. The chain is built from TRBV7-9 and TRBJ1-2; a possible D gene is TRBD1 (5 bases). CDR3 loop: CASRGGASYGYTF. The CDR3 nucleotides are TGTGCCAGCAGGGGAGGGGCTTCCTATGGCTACACCTTC.